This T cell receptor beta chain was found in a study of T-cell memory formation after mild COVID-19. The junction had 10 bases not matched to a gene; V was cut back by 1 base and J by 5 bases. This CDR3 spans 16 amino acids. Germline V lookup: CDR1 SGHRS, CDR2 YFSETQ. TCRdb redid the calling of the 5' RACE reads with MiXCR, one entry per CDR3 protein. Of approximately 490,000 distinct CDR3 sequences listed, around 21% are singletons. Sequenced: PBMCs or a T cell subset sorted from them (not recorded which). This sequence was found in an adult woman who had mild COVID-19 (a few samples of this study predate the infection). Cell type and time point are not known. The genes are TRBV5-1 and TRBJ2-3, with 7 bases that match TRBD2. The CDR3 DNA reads TGCGCCAGCAGCTTGAATCGGGCAGAGCGGGGAGATACGCAGTATTTT. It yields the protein CASSLNRAERGDTQYF. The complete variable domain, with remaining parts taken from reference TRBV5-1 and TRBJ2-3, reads KAGVTQTPRYLIKTRGQQVTLSCSPISGHRSVSWYQQTPGQGLQFLFEYFSETQRNKGNFPGRFSGRQFSNSRSEMNVSTLELGDSALYLCASSLNRAERGDTQYFGPGTRLTVL.